Below, 18 T cell receptor beta chains from the same sample are listed, as sequenced in a study of regulatory T cells in long-lasting Graves disease. iRepertoire HTBI primers and Arm-PCR of CDR3 regions built TCR beta libraries. TCRdb reanalysed the multiplex PCR reads using MiXCR and keeps one entry per CDR3 protein. This sample has 250,000 to 400,000 distinct CDR3 sequences; 15% to 20% occur once, and the top ten carry about two fifths. Time point specified: newly diagnosed GD, antithyroid drugs for less than 3 months. RNA isolated from PBMCs was used to make the TCR library. Here the sequenced sample was peripheral blood mononuclear cells (PBMCs), taken at new diagnosis, from a patient treated with antithyroid drugs. The receptor source for this set is a female donor with Graves disease.

This clonotype was seen many times. V gene TRBV3-1 combines with J gene TRBJ2-2, with D perhaps given as TRBD1 or TRBD2 (5 bases each). V lost 5 bases and J 4 bases, leaving 11 bases between the germline ends. Per the germline V gene, CDR1 is LGHDT and CDR2 is YNNKEL (reference sequence). The CDR3 totals 14 residues. In DNA, the CDR3 is TGTGCCAGCAGCGAAGCAGGGACCACCGGGGAGCTGTTTTTT. Its translation: CASSEAGTTGELFF.

This clonotype came up many times. The rearrangement joins TRBV9 to TRBJ1-2; no firm D call. Trimming removed 5 bases from V and 4 bases from J, with 15 bases in between. CDR3 length: 14 amino acids. Germline V gene lookup returns CDR1 SGDLS and CDR2 YYNGEE. CDR3 in amino acids: CASRGAASLYGYTF. CDR3 bases: TGTGCCAGCAGAGGAGCAGCCTCTCTCTATGGCTACACCTTC.

As to this clonotype: This may stem from a read error, because a much larger clone lies one nucleotide away. This chain links TRBV28 with TRBJ2-7, with TRBD1 matching 10 bases. After removal of 3 bases from V and 7 bases from J, the junction contained 6 bases not matched to a gene. This CDR3 has 14 residues. The germline gives CDR1 MDHEN, CDR2 SYDVKM. CDR3 sequence (DNA): TGTGCCAGCAGTTTTGGGACAGGGGTTAATGAGCAGTACTTC. As protein: CASSFGTGVNEQYF.

This clonotype occurred many times. The chain employs TRBV12-5 and TRBJ2-7; D is possibly TRBD1 (6 bases). Deletions cut 2 bases from V and 4 bases from J, with 21 bases between. The CDR3 has 17 residues. The germline V gene has CDR1 LGHNT and CDR2 FRNRAP. The CDR3 region is CASGLTTRGFGRYEQYF. In nucleotides, the CDR3 is TGTGCTAGTGGTTTGACAACCAGGGGATTTGGTCGGTACGAGCAGTACTTC.

This chain uses TRBV28 with TRBJ1-5, with D possibly matching TRBD1 (6 bases). Germline-derived CDR1 and CDR2 are MDHEN and SYDVKM. This CDR3 contains 14 residues. Trimming left V 4 bases short and J 4 bases short, with 11 bases between. CDR3 bases: TGTGCCAGCAGTTATAACAGGGAGAATCAGCCCCAGCATTTT. Translation gives CASSYNRENQPQHF.

This clonotype was observed many times. V is TRBV2 and J is TRBJ1-1; a weak D match, TRBD1 (5 bases). Looked up from germline, CDR1 is SNHLY and CDR2 is FYNNEI. V was trimmed by 0 bases and J by 1 base, leaving 9 bases between them. The CDR3 has 15 residues. CDR3 loop: CASSEAAGPNTEAFF. Written as DNA, the CDR3 is TGTGCCAGCAGTGAAGCGGCAGGGCCGAACACTGAAGCTTTCTTT.

This clonotype was counted at least ten times. The rearrangement joins TRBV6-2 or TRBV6-3 to TRBJ2-2, with D uncertain. Between the trimmed V and J ends, which lost 2 bases and 7 bases, there was a span of 8 bases. Germline CDR1 MNHEY, CDR2 SVGEGT. The CDR3 contains 13 residues. CDR3 DNA: TGTGCCAGCAGTTACGCGGACGACGGGGAGCTGTTTTTT. Amino acids: CASSYADDGELFF.

Of note for this clonotype: With only one base between it and a far larger clone, this is likely a read error. The chain employs TRBV11-2 and TRBJ2-7; TRBD2 aligns across 15 bases. This CDR3 is built from 14 residues. V was clipped by 8 bases and J by 7 bases; unmatched bases: 6. The germline V gene encodes CDR1 SGHAT and CDR2 FQNNGV. The CDR3 DNA is TGTGCCAGCCGGGGACTAGCGGGAGGTAATGAGCAGTACTTC. This sequence encodes CASRGLAGGNEQYF.

This clonotype was seen many times. The J gene is TRBJ1-1, the V gene TRBV6-1; no firm D call. The CDR3 extends over 14 amino acids. V was shortened by 6 bases and J by 4 bases, with 15 bases between the two germline ends. Per germline, CDR1 MNHNS and CDR2 SASEGT. DNA for the CDR3: TGTGCCAGCAGCATAAAAAGAAAGAGCACTGAAGCTTTCTTT. Translating gives CASSIKRKSTEAFF.

This clonotype was counted a few times. Being one base from a much bigger clone, this may be a read error. The V and J genes are TRBV2 and TRBJ2-1; 8 bases align to TRBD2. The CDR3 has 14 amino acids. Germline CDR1 and CDR2: SNHLY and FYNNEI. With 3 bases clipped from V and 6 bases from J, the junction kept 4 bases outside the gene matches. CDR3 sequence reads: CASSEREDVNEQFF. In DNA, the CDR3 is TGTGCCAGCAGTGAGCGGGAGGACGTCAATGAGCAGTTCTTC.

The sample holds one count of this clonotype. In nucleotides, the CDR3 is TGTGCCAGCAGCCGACTCGACGGAACCTACGAGCAGTACTTC. Amino acids: CASSRLDGTYEQYF. The rearrangement uses TRBV11-2 and TRBJ2-7; no definite D call. This CDR3 has 14 residues. Per the germline V gene, CDR1 is SGHAT and CDR2 is FQNNGV. Deletions cut 5 bases from V and 2 bases from J, with 13 bases between.

The chain links TRBV6-1 to TRBJ2-3, with D perhaps matching TRBD1 or TRBD2 (5 bases each). The CDR3 loop spans 15 amino acids. Germline-derived CDR1 and CDR2 are MNHNS and SASEGT. Trimming removed 7 bases from V and 0 bases from J, with 14 bases in between. The CDR3 reads CASNLGTPSTDTQYF. In DNA form, the CDR3 reads TGTGCCAGCAACCTCGGGACGCCAAGCACAGATACGCAGTATTTT.

This clonotype was seen many times. V is TRBV6-2 or TRBV6-3 and J is TRBJ1-2; 9 bases are a match to TRBD1. The germline CDR1 and CDR2 sequences are MNHEY and SVGEGT. Trimming removed 6 bases from V and 3 bases from J; junction bases left unmatched: 14. The CDR3 is 17 amino acids. CDR3 region: CASRTWTGAKQDYGYTF. In DNA, the CDR3 is TGTGCCAGCAGGACCTGGACAGGGGCGAAACAGGACTATGGCTACACCTTC.

This chain connects TRBV2 to TRBJ2-1; 15 nucleotides match TRBD2. CDR3 size: 14 residues. The ends lost 6 bases at V and 9 bases at J; junction bases unmatched: 3. Germline CDR1 SNHLY, CDR2 FYNNEI. The CDR3: CASSGLAGGTEQFF. CDR3 sequence (DNA): TGTGCCAGCAGCGGACTAGCGGGAGGGACTGAGCAGTTCTTC. Together with reference TRBV2 and TRBJ2-1, the CDR3 gives the full variable domain: EPEVTQTPSHQVTQMGQEVILRCVPISNHLYFYWYRQILGQKVEFLVSFYNNEISEKSEIFDDQFSVERPDGSNFTLKIRSTKLEDSAMYFCASSGLAGGTEQFFGPGTRLTVL.

V gene TRBV28 combines with J gene TRBJ2-2, with TRBD1 identical over 7 bases. This CDR3 region has 14 residues. Germline loops: CDR1 MDHEN, CDR2 SYDVKM. The V and J ends lost 6 bases and 5 bases, in that order; junction bases with no gene match: 6. The chain's CDR3 is CASSPSGGTGELFF. CDR3 DNA sequence: TGTGCCAGCAGCCCATCAGGGGGAACCGGGGAGCTGTTTTTT.

The chain employs TRBV7-9 and TRBJ2-1; D perhaps matches TRBD2 (6 bases). Between the trimmed V and J ends, which lost 3 bases and 6 bases, there was a span of 21 bases. Germline-derived CDR1 and CDR2 are SEHNR and FQNEAQ (reference sequence). This CDR3 region has 17 residues. CDR3 sequence reads: CASSFRAVLARINEQFF. The CDR3 region has the DNA TGTGCCAGCAGCTTCCGGGCGGTACTAGCCCGGATCAATGAGCAGTTCTTC. Full variable domain (rest looked up from reference TRBV7-9 and TRBJ2-1): DTGVSQNPRHKITKRGQNVTFRCDPISEHNRLYWYRQTLGQGPEFLTYFQNEAQLEKSRLLSDRFSAERPKGSFSTLEIQRTEQGDSAMYLCASSFRAVLARINEQFFGPGTRLTVL.

The J gene is TRBJ1-2, the V gene TRBV6-1; 7 bases line up with TRBD1. This CDR3 spans 16 amino acids. Trimming took 5 bases from V and 0 from J; bases not matched to a gene: 9. Germline values: CDR1 MNHNS, CDR2 SASEGT. CDR3 sequence: CASSYPGQPTNYGYTF. CDR3 sequence (DNA): TGTGCCAGCAGTTACCCGGGACAGCCTACTAACTATGGCTACACCTTC.

V gene TRBV27 combines with J gene TRBJ2-7; no firm D call. Germline CDR1 is MNHEY and CDR2 is SMNVEV (reference sequence). V was trimmed by 6 bases and J by 1 base, leaving 13 bases between them. The CDR3 spans 14 residues. The CDR3 loop reads CASRPGPGSYEQYF. Written as DNA, the CDR3 is TGTGCCAGCAGGCCAGGCCCTGGGTCCTACGAGCAGTACTTC.